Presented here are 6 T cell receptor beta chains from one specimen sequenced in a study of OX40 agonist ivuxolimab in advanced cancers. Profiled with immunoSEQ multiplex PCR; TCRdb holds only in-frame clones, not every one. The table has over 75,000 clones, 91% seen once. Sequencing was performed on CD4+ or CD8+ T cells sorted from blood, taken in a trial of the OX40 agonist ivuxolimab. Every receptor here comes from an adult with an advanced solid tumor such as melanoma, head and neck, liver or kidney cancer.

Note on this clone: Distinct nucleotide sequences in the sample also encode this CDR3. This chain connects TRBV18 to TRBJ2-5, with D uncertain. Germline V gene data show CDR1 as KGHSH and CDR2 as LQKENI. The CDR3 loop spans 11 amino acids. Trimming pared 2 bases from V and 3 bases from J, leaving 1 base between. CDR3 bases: TGTGCCAGCTCACCAAAAGAGACCCAGTACTTC. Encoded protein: CASSPKETQYF.

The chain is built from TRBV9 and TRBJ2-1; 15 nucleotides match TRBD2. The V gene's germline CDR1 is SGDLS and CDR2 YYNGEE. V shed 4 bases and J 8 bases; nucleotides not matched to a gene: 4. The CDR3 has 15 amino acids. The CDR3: CASSPGTSGRYEQFF. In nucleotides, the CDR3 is TGTGCCAGCAGCCCCGGGACTAGCGGGAGGTATGAGCAGTTCTTC.

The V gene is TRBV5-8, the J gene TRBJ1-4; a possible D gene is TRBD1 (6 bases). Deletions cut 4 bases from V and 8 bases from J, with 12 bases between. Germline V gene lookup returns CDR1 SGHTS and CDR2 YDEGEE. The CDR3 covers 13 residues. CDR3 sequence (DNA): TGTGCCAGCAGCCGGGACATCGGGGAAAAACTGTTTTTT. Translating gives CASSRDIGEKLFF.

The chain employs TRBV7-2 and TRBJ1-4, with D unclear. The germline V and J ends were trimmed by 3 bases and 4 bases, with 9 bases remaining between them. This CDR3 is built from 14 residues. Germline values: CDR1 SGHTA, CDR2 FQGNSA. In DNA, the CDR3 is TGTGCCAGCAGCTTGGTAGCTGGTAATGAAAAACTGTTTTTT. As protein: CASSLVAGNEKLFF.

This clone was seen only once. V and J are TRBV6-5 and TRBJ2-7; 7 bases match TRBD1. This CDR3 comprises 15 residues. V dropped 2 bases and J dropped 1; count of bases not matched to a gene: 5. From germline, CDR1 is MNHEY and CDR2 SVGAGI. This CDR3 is CASSYQGEGSYEQYF. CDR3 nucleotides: TGTGCCAGCAGTTACCAGGGGGAAGGGTCCTACGAGCAGTACTTC.

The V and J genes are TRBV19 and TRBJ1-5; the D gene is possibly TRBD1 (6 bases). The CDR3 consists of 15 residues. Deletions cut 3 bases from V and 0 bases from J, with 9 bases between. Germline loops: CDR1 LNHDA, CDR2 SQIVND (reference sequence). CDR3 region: CASSMWGASNQPQHF. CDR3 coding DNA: TGTGCCAGTAGTATGTGGGGGGCTAGCAATCAGCCCCAGCATTTT.